Shown below are 15 T cell receptor beta chains from a single sample sequenced in a study of blood T cell repertoires in COVID-19. Repertoires were generated with immunoSEQ multiplex PCR, while TCRdb's copy carries only in-frame clones and drops some. The data hold more than 100,000 clones, with about 90% observed a single time. Sequencing was carried out using peripheral blood. The receptors were gathered from a human donor in a cohort sampled during active COVID-19.

The chain is built from TRBV4-3 and TRBJ2-4; 7 bases line up with TRBD1. The CDR3 has 15 residues. The V segment lost 0 bases and the J segment 9 bases; nucleotides outside the gene matches: 8. Per the germline V gene, CDR1 is LGHNA and CDR2 is YSLEER. For the CDR3, the DNA is TGCGCCAGCAGCCAAGACGGGACAGCGAGTCCCATTCAGTACTTC. Its translation is CASSQDGTASPIQYF.

V and J are TRBV19 and TRBJ2-5; 8 nucleotides match TRBD2. With V trimmed by 8 bases and J by 2 bases, 13 bases remained unmatched. This CDR3 has 16 amino acids. Germline V gene lookup returns CDR1 LNHDA and CDR2 SQIVND (reference sequence). The CDR3 region is CASQPAGETLQETQYF. The CDR3 DNA reads as TGTGCCAGTCAGCCAGCGGGGGAGACCTTACAAGAGACCCAGTACTTC.

The V gene is TRBV21-1, the J gene TRBJ2-7; TRBD1 is the table's D call and was not checked against the DNA. TRBV21-1 is a listed pseudogene. The CDR3 is 19 amino acids. The DNA for the CDR3 is TGTGCCAGCAGCAAAGCGCTTTCTCAAGGGGCCCGCAGCTCCTACGAGCAGTACTTC. Translation: CASSKALSQGARSSYEQYF.

In this sample, this clone turned up once. The V call is TRBV19, the J call TRBJ1-5; 8 bases agree with TRBD1. Germline assignment: CDR1 LNHDA and CDR2 SQIVND (reference sequence). Germline trimming cut 8 bases from V and 3 bases from J; bases unmatched to any gene: 9. This CDR3 is built from 15 residues. The chain's CDR3 is CASLRQGPSNQPQHF. CDR3 nucleotides: TGTGCCAGTTTGAGACAGGGGCCCTCCAATCAGCCCCAGCATTTT.

This clone was seen only a few times. The chain is built from TRBV5-6 and TRBJ2-7; D uncertain. V lost 0 bases to trimming and J lost 4 bases, with 8 bases between them. This CDR3 is built from 13 residues. Germline loops: CDR1 SGHDT, CDR2 YYEEEE. CDR3 nucleotides: TGTGCCAGCAGCTTGGGCGCCCAATACGAGCAGTACTTC. It encodes CASSLGAQYEQYF. Using reference TRBV5-6 and TRBJ2-7 for the parts outside the CDR3, the full variable domain is DAGVTQSPTHLIKTRGQQVTLRCSPKSGHDTVSWYQQALGQGPQFIFQYYEEEERQRGNFPDRFSGHQFPNYSSELNVNALLLGDSALYLCASSLGAQYEQYFGPGTRLTVT.

V and J are TRBV6-1 and TRBJ2-7, with TRBD1 matching over 8 bases. CDR1 and CDR2 from the germline V gene are MNHNS and SASEGT. Unmatched junction bases numbered 4, after V lost 1 base and J lost 2 bases. The CDR3 is 15 amino acids. The CDR3 region has the DNA TGTGCCAGCAGTGAAGGACAGGGGTTGCCCTACGAGCAGTACTTC. Translation: CASSEGQGLPYEQYF.

A word on this clone: A far larger clone is one nucleotide away, so this likely arose from a read error. The chain joins TRBV3-1 (or the pseudogene TRBV3-2) to TRBJ1-1; D possibly corresponds to TRBD1 (5 bases). The CDR3 sequence is 13 residues long. CDR1 and CDR2 from the germline V gene are LGHDT and YNNKEL (reference sequence). The V end was cut by 3 bases, the J end by 1 base, with 6 bases between. The CDR3 sequence is CASSQGRNTEAFF. The CDR3 DNA reads as TGTGCCAGCAGCCAGGGGCGGAACACTGAAGCTTTCTTT.

The CDR3 nucleotides read TGTGCCAGCAGCGCTTGGGGGGGGCCAGTTGAGCAGTTCTTC. As protein: CASSAWGGPVEQFF. The chain employs TRBV9 and TRBJ2-1, with D tentatively TRBD2 (7 bases). CDR3 length: 14 amino acids. From germline, CDR1 is SGDLS and CDR2 YYNGEE. Between the trimmed V and J ends, which lost 3 bases and 9 bases, there was a span of 16 bases.

The chain recombines TRBV20-1 with TRBJ1-1; 8 positions match TRBD1. The germline V gene encodes CDR1 DFQATT and CDR2 SNEGSKA (reference sequence). J lost 2 bases, V lost 3 bases, and 8 bases had no gene match. This CDR3 contains 15 residues. Here the CDR3 DNA reads TGCAGTGCTAGTAGAATGGGACAGGCCAACACTGAAGCTTTCTTT. This gives the protein CSASRMGQANTEAFF.

The V and J genes are TRBV23-1 and TRBJ2-7, with 10 bases aligning to TRBD2. TRBV23-1 carries the ORF label, with uncertain function. V shed 3 bases and J 0 bases; nucleotides not matched to a gene: 8. The CDR3 covers 17 residues. This CDR3 is CASSQTGLAASSYEQYF. CDR3 DNA: TGCGCCAGCAGTCAGACCGGACTAGCGGCCTCCTCCTACGAGCAGTACTTC.

The chain couples TRBV9 to TRBJ1-2; 8 bases are a match to TRBD1. Germline lookup yields CDR1 SGDLS and CDR2 YYNGEE. The CDR3 is 15 amino acids. The V segment lost 0 bases and the J segment 2 bases; nucleotides outside the gene matches: 3. The CDR3 DNA reads as TGTGCCAGCAGCGTAGAAGGGGACAGGAACTATGGCTACACCTTC. Encoded protein: CASSVEGDRNYGYTF.

The chain recombines TRBV10-3 with TRBJ1-5, with 7 positions matching TRBD1. The CDR3 extends over 17 amino acids. Unmatched junction bases numbered 9, after V lost 2 bases and J lost 2 bases. From germline, CDR1 is ENHRY and CDR2 SYGVKD. The CDR3 nucleotides read TGTGCCATCAGTGAGGGACAGGCGAAGGGTGGCAATCAGCCCCAGCATTTT. Translation gives CAISEGQAKGGNQPQHF.

The gene calls are TRBV3-1 (or the pseudogene TRBV3-2) and TRBJ2-5, with 8 nucleotides matching TRBD2. The CDR3 consists of 13 residues. The germline V gene encodes CDR1 LGHDT and CDR2 YNNKEL (reference sequence). V was clipped by 7 bases and J by 3 bases; unmatched bases: 4. The CDR3 nucleotides are TGTGCCAGCATGACGGGGGGGAAAGAGACCCAGTACTTC. Amino acid sequence: CASMTGGKETQYF.

The chain couples TRBV6-6 to TRBJ1-5; D might be TRBD1 (5 bases). Per germline, CDR1 MNHNY and CDR2 SVGAGI (reference sequence). V lost 6 bases, J lost 3 bases, and 12 bases lay in between. This CDR3 spans 14 amino acids. The CDR3 loop reads CASRPGGDNQPQHF. CDR3 DNA sequence: TGTGCCAGCAGGCCGGGGGGGGACAATCAGCCCCAGCATTTT.

The gene calls are TRBV5-5 and TRBJ1-6; 8 bases agree with TRBD1. V lost 4 bases, J lost 8 bases, and 5 bases stayed unmatched. The CDR3 totals 14 residues. Germline V gene data show CDR1 as SGHKS and CDR2 as YYEKEE (reference sequence). The CDR3 protein is CASSNRGFDSPLHF. The CDR3 DNA reads as TGTGCCAGCAGCAACAGGGGGTTCGATTCACCCCTCCACTTT.